The entry that follows covers one TCR beta chain sequence. In the original processing: Using reference gene primer amplification, nucleated cell counts were estimated. The assay was immunoSEQ multiplex PCR, and TCRdb's table has in-frame clones only and misses some. The V and J calls and the clone size are those of that table, but D and trimming were determined from the DNA. The sample holds 80,000 to 130,000 clones, about 86% seen once. These data originate in a study of blood T cell repertoires in COVID-19. About the research overall: Sample material is recorded as cDNA or gDNA derived from T cells, B-cell-depleted T cells, or PBMCs.

CDR3 length equals 15 residues. The ends lost 5 bases at V and 8 bases at J; junction bases unmatched: 11. Germline CDR1 reads KGHDR; CDR2 reads SFDVKD. Cohorts were based on clinical histories the participants reported. Symptom resolution, clearance, or two negative PCRs marked donors in Cohort 3 as recovered. This clonotype originated in a woman between 45 and 60 years old who had recovered from COVID-19. The sample consisted of PBMCs or T cells enriched from blood (not recorded which). The chain recombines TRBV24-1 with TRBJ2-1; 7 nucleotides agree with TRBD2. The CDR3 loop reads CATSVSASGSYEQFF. The CDR3 bases are TGTGCCACCAGTGTATCGGCTAGCGGTTCGTATGAGCAGTTCTTC.